These 30 T cell receptor beta chains originate from one sample sequenced in a study of T-cell memory formation after mild COVID-19 (dated by TCRdb to the early 2020s). The method behind the library was 5' RACE. This sample was sequenced with an Illumina NovaSeq 6000. Clones were called with MiXCR by TCRdb after fastp trimmed the public reads at Q25, and only in-frame beta chains were retained. Each entry merges the rows of one CDR3 protein and shows their most common DNA and genes. The sample profile shows 580,000 or so distinct CDR3 sequences; 15% to 20% of them were found once. The ten largest clones capture about 7.5% of the sample. The sample comprised PBMCs or a T cell subset sorted from them (not recorded which). These receptor sequences come from an adult woman who had mild COVID-19 (a few samples of this study predate the infection). The sample titles of this study are shuffled in the database, so cell type and time point are left out; the donor was told from shared clones.

In its sample, this clonotype was seen a few times. The chain recombines TRBV29-1 with TRBJ1-3; D ambiguous. The CDR3 has 13 residues. In germline, CDR1 is SQVTM, CDR2 ANQGSEA. V gave up 4 bases and J gave up 0 bases, with 7 bases separating them. The CDR3 coding sequence is TGCAGCGTTGTCGGCAGCTCTGGAAACACCATATATTTT. Protein sequence: CSVVGSSGNTIYF.

This chain connects TRBV18 to TRBJ2-7; D is possibly TRBD1 or TRBD2 (5 bases each). The germline CDR1 and CDR2 sequences are KGHSH and LQKENI. This CDR3 has 15 amino acids. Trimming took off 2 bases at V and 5 bases at J, with 16 bases between the two ends. CDR3 in amino acids: CASSPGLSRGNEQYF. As DNA, the CDR3 is TGTGCCAGCTCACCAGGACTCTCACGGGGCAACGAGCAGTACTTC.

This clonotype has just a few counts. V and J are TRBV24-1 and TRBJ2-5, with 7 bases that match TRBD1. CDR1 is KGHDR and CDR2 is SFDVKD in the germline V gene. Trimming at V came to 9 bases and at J to 1 base, leaving 7 bases not matched to a gene. The CDR3 totals 14 residues. The chain's CDR3 is CATSGRGTQETQYF. In DNA, the CDR3 is TGTGCCACCTCCGGCAGGGGGACCCAAGAGACCCAGTACTTC.

The CDR3 DNA sequence: TGCGCCAGCAGCTTGCCCCAGGGTAGCAGCTCTGGAAACACCATATATTTT. Translation: CASSLPQGSSSGNTIYF. The V gene is TRBV5-1, the J gene TRBJ1-3; tentative D call: TRBD1 (5 bases). The CDR3 runs to 17 residues. Germline V gene lookup returns CDR1 SGHRS and CDR2 YFSETQ. V lost 1 base, J lost 0 bases, and 14 bases lay in between. The entire variable domain, with the rest obtained from reference TRBV5-1 and TRBJ1-3, is as follows: KAGVTQTPRYLIKTRGQQVTLSCSPISGHRSVSWYQQTPGQGLQFLFEYFSETQRNKGNFPGRFSGRQFSNSRSEMNVSTLELGDSALYLCASSLPQGSSSGNTIYFGEGSWLTVV.

The CDR3 nucleotides are TGCGCCAGCAGTCACGGGGTCCTCGACAGGGACACTGAAGCTTTCTTT. This gives the protein CASSHGVLDRDTEAFF. This chain connects TRBV5-1 to TRBJ1-1, with 7 bases matching TRBD1. The V segment lost 5 bases and the J segment 3 bases; nucleotides outside the gene matches: 13. This CDR3 spans 16 amino acids. CDR1 is SGHRS and CDR2 is YFSETQ in the germline V gene.

This clonotype was picked up a small number of times. This chain links TRBV6-5 with TRBJ1-1; maybe TRBD1 (6 bases). CDR3 length: 15 residues. Looked up from germline, CDR1 is MNHEY and CDR2 is SVGAGI. Trimming pared 0 bases from V and 1 base from J, leaving 9 bases between. The CDR3 spells CASSYSDRANTEAFF. In nucleotides, the CDR3 is TGTGCCAGCAGTTACTCGGACAGAGCGAACACTGAAGCTTTCTTT.

This clonotype was recorded at least ten times. This chain uses TRBV6-4 with TRBJ2-1; tentative D call: TRBD2 (6 bases). Germline-derived CDR1 and CDR2 are MRHNA and SNTAGT. The CDR3 sequence is 15 residues long. The V end was cut by 0 bases, the J end by 4 bases, with 10 bases between. CDR3 DNA sequence: TGTGCCAGCAGTGACTCTAGCGGCTCTTACAATGAGCAGTTCTTC. Translated, it gives CASSDSSGSYNEQFF.

This clonotype appeared once. The chain recombines TRBV7-3 with TRBJ2-2, with TRBD2 as a possible D gene (7 bases). V was cut by 2 bases and J by 2 bases, with 12 bases left in between. The germline gives CDR1 SGHTA, CDR2 FQGTGA. The CDR3 runs 16 residues. Here the CDR3 reads CASSLAGALNTGELFF. The DNA for the CDR3 is TGTGCCAGCAGCTTAGCGGGGGCACTAAACACCGGGGAGCTGTTTTTT.

J is TRBJ2-5 and V is TRBV7-2, with 10 bases matching TRBD1. The germline CDR1 and CDR2 sequences are SGHTA and FQGNSA. CDR3 length: 17 amino acids. The ends lost 1 base at V and 5 bases at J; junction bases unmatched: 10. The CDR3 region has the DNA TGTGCCAGCAGCTTAGGGCAACTGACAGGGGGCGGGGAGACCCAGTACTTC. It is translated as CASSLGQLTGGGETQYF. The full variable domain, in which reference TRBV7-2 and TRBJ2-5 provide the parts outside the CDR3, is GAGVSQSPSNKVTEKGKDVELRCDPISGHTALYWYRQSLGQGLEFLIYFQGNSAPDKSGLPSDRFSAERTGGSVSTLTIQRTQQEDSAVYLCASSLGQLTGGGETQYFGPGTRLLVL.

Ten or more counts support this clonotype. V is TRBV5-1 and J is TRBJ1-1; D gene ambiguous. This CDR3 has 14 residues. The V end was cut by 0 bases, the J end by 1 base, with 7 bases between. Germline CDR1 SGHRS, CDR2 YFSETQ. This CDR3 reads CASSLEISNTEAFF. The CDR3 DNA reads as TGCGCCAGCAGCTTGGAGATATCGAACACTGAAGCTTTCTTT.

The V and J genes are TRBV6-5 and TRBJ1-2; 7 positions agree with TRBD1. Germline V gene lookup returns CDR1 MNHEY and CDR2 SVGAGI. The CDR3 covers 12 residues. V shed 7 bases and J 5 bases; nucleotides not matched to a gene: 4. CDR3 amino acids: CASTAGGYGYTF. The CDR3, as DNA: TGTGCCAGCACCGCAGGGGGATATGGCTACACCTTC.

The chain recombines TRBV11-1 with TRBJ2-1; tentatively, D is TRBD1 (6 bases). There are 18 residues in the CDR3. Germline V gives CDR1 SGHAT, CDR2 FQDESV (reference sequence). V gave up 3 bases and J gave up 3 bases, with 21 bases separating them. The CDR3 sequence is CASSLSRSARGGYNEQFF. The CDR3 DNA sequence: TGTGCCAGCAGCTTGTCTCGTAGCGCCAGAGGGGGCTACAATGAGCAGTTCTTC. Combining the CDR3 with reference TRBV11-1 and TRBJ2-1 gives the whole variable domain EAEVAQSPRYKITEKSQAVAFWCDPISGHATLYWYRQILGQGPELLVQFQDESVVDDSQLPKDRFSAERLKGVDSTLKIQPAELGDSAMYLCASSLSRSARGGYNEQFFGPGTRLTVL.

In its sample, this clonotype was seen a few times. The V call is TRBV29-1, the J call TRBJ2-3; no clear D gene. The CDR3 consists of 13 residues. Trimming took off 2 bases at V and 0 bases at J, with 6 bases between the two ends. Germline CDR1 SQVTM, CDR2 ANQGSEA. The CDR3 loop is CSVERSSTDTQYF. The CDR3 nucleotides read TGCAGCGTTGAACGCAGTAGCACAGATACGCAGTATTTT.

This chain connects TRBV4-2 to TRBJ2-3; 9 positions match TRBD2. V shed 3 bases, J shed 3 bases, and the junction held 13 bases outside the gene matches. This CDR3 comprises 18 residues. Germline CDR1 is LGHNA and CDR2 is YNFKEQ. The CDR3 DNA is TGTGCCAGCAGCCACCCCAAATGGCGGGAGGGTACGACAGATACGCAGTATTTT. This translates into CASSHPKWREGTTDTQYF.

The chain employs TRBV6-5 and TRBJ1-1, with a tentative D call TRBD1 (6 bases). Germline CDR1 MNHEY, CDR2 SVGAGI. The CDR3 spans 14 residues. With 2 bases removed from V and 5 bases from J, the gap between germline ends came to 12 bases. The CDR3 DNA sequence: TGTGCCAGCAGTTACCGACAGGAGACGACTGAAGCTTTCTTT. It specifies CASSYRQETTEAFF.

The V and J genes are TRBV29-1 and TRBJ2-3, with 11 nucleotides matching TRBD2. J lost 0 bases, V lost 4 bases, and 9 bases had no gene match. Germline loops: CDR1 SQVTM, CDR2 ANQGSEA. The CDR3 spans 17 residues. The CDR3 region is CSVVRLAGGTSTDTQYF. The CDR3 DNA is TGCAGCGTTGTACGCCTAGCGGGAGGAACTAGCACAGATACGCAGTATTTT.

This chain links TRBV7-2 with TRBJ2-7, with a weak D call TRBD1 (6 bases). The length of the CDR3 is 14 residues. Trimming shortened V by 6 bases and J by 2 bases, and 14 bases separated the two germline ends. The germline gives CDR1 SGHTA, CDR2 FQGNSA. The CDR3 spells CASSYQDSTYEQYF. CDR3 nucleotide sequence: TGTGCCAGCAGTTACCAGGACAGCACCTACGAGCAGTACTTC.

This clonotype was picked up a small number of times. The chain carries TRBV7-6 and TRBJ2-1, with D possibly called TRBD1 or TRBD2 (6 bases each). This CDR3 region has 12 residues. Trimming removed 4 bases from V and 8 bases from J, with 9 bases in between. CDR1 is SGHVS, CDR2 FNYEAQ, per germline. In DNA, the CDR3 is TGTGCCAGCAGCTCGGGGGCCCATGAGCAGTTCTTC. It yields the protein CASSSGAHEQFF.

CDR3 in amino acids: CSARTEPDYGYTF. The CDR3 coding sequence is TGCAGTGCTCGGACAGAACCCGACTATGGCTACACCTTC. This sequence joins TRBV20-1 and TRBJ1-2; weak D call: TRBD1 (6 bases). CDR1 DFQATT and CDR2 SNEGSKA come from the germline V gene (reference sequence). The CDR3 covers 13 residues. The V end was cut by 5 bases, the J end by 3 bases, with 13 bases between.

This clonotype appeared a few times. The chain links TRBV12-3 or TRBV12-4 to TRBJ2-1, with TRBD2 matching 10 bases. V lost 3 bases, J lost 2 bases, and 7 bases stayed unmatched. The CDR3 covers 17 residues. CDR3 protein: CASSFRGLAGAYNEQFF. The CDR3 DNA follows: TGTGCCAGCAGTTTTAGAGGTCTAGCGGGGGCCTACAATGAGCAGTTCTTC.

This clonotype showed up many times. The chain employs TRBV7-9 and TRBJ1-1; the D gene is possibly TRBD1 (5 bases). The CDR3 has 14 amino acids. Germline V gene data show CDR1 as SEHNR and CDR2 as FQNEAQ (reference sequence). V lost 5 bases to trimming and J lost 1 base, with 11 bases between them. The CDR3 DNA sequence: TGTGCCAGCAGCACCGGGACGGGGAACACTGAAGCTTTCTTT. This encodes CASSTGTGNTEAFF.

A few counts support this clonotype. The chain couples TRBV5-5 to TRBJ2-3, with 11 bases fitting TRBD2. The V gene's germline CDR1 is SGHKS and CDR2 YYEKEE (reference sequence). V dropped 4 bases and J dropped 1; count of bases not matched to a gene: 5. This CDR3 is 16 amino acids long. In DNA form, the CDR3 reads TGTGCCAGCAGCCTCCGGACTAGCGGGCGCACAGATACGCAGTATTTT. Amino acids: CASSLRTSGRTDTQYF.

This clonotype was seen a few times. This chain links TRBV7-8 with TRBJ2-5; 9 bases agree with TRBD1. With V trimmed by 5 bases and J by 4 bases, 11 bases remained unmatched. The V gene's germline CDR1 is SGHVS and CDR2 FQNEAQ. The CDR3 consists of 16 residues. The DNA for the CDR3 is TGTGCCAGCAGCCAAGGACAGGGGTGGCTTGGAGAGACCCAGTACTTC. This translates into CASSQGQGWLGETQYF. The variable domain in full, completed from reference TRBV7-8 and TRBJ2-5, reads GAGVSQSPRYKVAKRGQDVALRCDPISGHVSLFWYQQALGQGPEFLTYFQNEAQLDKSGLPSDRFFAERPEGSVSTLKIQRTQQEDSAVYLCASSQGQGWLGETQYFGPGTRLLVL.

The rearrangement links TRBV6-4 to TRBJ2-2; D possibly corresponds to TRBD2 (6 bases). The CDR3 contains 14 residues. CDR1 is MRHNA and CDR2 is SNTAGT in the germline V gene. With 4 bases removed from V and 7 bases from J, the gap between germline ends came to 13 bases. CDR3 DNA sequence: TGTGCCAGCAGTGCCCAGGGAGGTAACGGGGAGCTGTTTTTT. Translating it yields CASSAQGGNGELFF.

In this sample, this clonotype turned up a few times. J is TRBJ2-1 and V is TRBV20-1; D perhaps matches TRBD2 (8 bases). V lost 6 bases and J lost 6, with 21 bases in between. Germline assignment: CDR1 DFQATT and CDR2 SNEGSKA (reference sequence). The CDR3 is made up of 15 amino acids. The CDR3 sequence is CSAQGSGGPSNEQFF. The CDR3 region has the DNA TGCAGTGCACAGGGGTCGGGGGGGCCTAGCAATGAGCAGTTCTTC.

The chain links TRBV12-3 or TRBV12-4 to TRBJ1-1, with D perhaps matching TRBD1 (5 bases). V was clipped by 3 bases and J by 6 bases, with 14 bases between them. The CDR3 is 14 amino acids. The chain's CDR3 is CASSFRGSGAEAFF. CDR3 bases: TGTGCCAGCAGTTTTAGGGGATCCGGCGCTGAAGCTTTCTTT.

This clonotype was detected a few times. The genes are TRBV12-3 or TRBV12-4 and TRBJ2-7; 9 bases fit TRBD2. This CDR3 has 17 amino acids. With V trimmed by 5 bases and J by 3 bases, 14 bases remained unmatched. CDR3: CASSELGAGGFGYEQYF. The CDR3 nucleotides read TGTGCCAGCAGTGAGTTAGGGGCGGGAGGGTTCGGCTACGAGCAGTACTTC.

The chain recombines TRBV4-3 with TRBJ1-1; unclear D gene. The CDR3 contains 15 residues. CDR1 LGHNA and CDR2 YSLEER come from the germline V gene. Trimming took 3 bases from V and 4 from J, leaving 15 bases between them. The CDR3 nucleotides are TGCGCCAGCAGCCATGCCAACAGCGGTGGCACTGAAGCTTTCTTT. It yields the protein CASSHANSGGTEAFF.

This chain joins TRBV29-1 and TRBJ2-3; D is possibly TRBD1 (6 bases). V gave up 1 base and J gave up 4 bases, with 12 bases separating them. Germline V gene data show CDR1 as SQVTM and CDR2 as ANQGSEA. CDR3 length: 14 amino acids. CDR3 nucleotides: TGCAGCGTTGAAGTACAGACAGGCGCAGATACGCAGTATTTT. Amino acids: CSVEVQTGADTQYF.

The chain carries TRBV20-1 and TRBJ2-7; D is possibly TRBD1 or TRBD2 (6 bases each). Trimming shortened V by 6 bases and J by 2 bases, and 14 bases separated the two germline ends. The CDR3 contains 13 residues. Germline CDR1 DFQATT, CDR2 SNEGSKA (reference sequence). This CDR3 reads CSALGGSAYEQYF. DNA for the CDR3: TGCAGTGCCCTAGGGGGGTCGGCCTACGAGCAGTACTTC.